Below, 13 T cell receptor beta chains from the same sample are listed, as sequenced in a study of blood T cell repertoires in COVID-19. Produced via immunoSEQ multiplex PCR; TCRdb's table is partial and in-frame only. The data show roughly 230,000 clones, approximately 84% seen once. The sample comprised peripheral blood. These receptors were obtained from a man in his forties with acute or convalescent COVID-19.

The CDR3 here is CASGTNSGNTIYF. DNA for the CDR3: TGTGCCAGCGGCACCAACTCTGGAAACACCATATATTTT. This chain links TRBV9 with TRBJ1-3; D is ambiguous. The CDR3 sequence is 13 residues long. Germline CDR1 reads SGDLS; CDR2 reads YYNGEE. The germline V and J ends were trimmed by 7 bases and 0 bases, with 8 bases remaining between them.

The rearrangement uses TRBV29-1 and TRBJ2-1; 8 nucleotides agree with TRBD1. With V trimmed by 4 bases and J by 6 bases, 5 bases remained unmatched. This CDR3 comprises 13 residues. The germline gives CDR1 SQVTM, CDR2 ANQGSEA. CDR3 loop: CSVGDRGFNEQFF. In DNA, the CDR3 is TGCAGCGTTGGCGACAGGGGATTCAATGAGCAGTTCTTC.

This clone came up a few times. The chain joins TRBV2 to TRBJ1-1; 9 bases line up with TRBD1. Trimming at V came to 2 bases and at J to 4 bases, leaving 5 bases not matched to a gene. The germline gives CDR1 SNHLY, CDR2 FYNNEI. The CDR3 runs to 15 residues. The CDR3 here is CASSEITGGVTEAFF. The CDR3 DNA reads TGTGCCAGCAGTGAAATTACAGGGGGCGTCACTGAAGCTTTCTTT.

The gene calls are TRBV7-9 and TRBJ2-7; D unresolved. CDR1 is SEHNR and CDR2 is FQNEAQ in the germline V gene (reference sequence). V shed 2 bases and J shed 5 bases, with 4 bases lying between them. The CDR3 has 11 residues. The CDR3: CASSLQNEQYF. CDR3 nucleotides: TGTGCCAGCAGCTTACAAAACGAGCAGTACTTC. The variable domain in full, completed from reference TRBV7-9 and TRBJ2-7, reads DTGVSQNPRHKITKRGQNVTFRCDPISEHNRLYWYRQTLGQGPEFLTYFQNEAQLEKSRLLSDRFSAERPKGSFSTLEIQRTEQGDSAMYLCASSLQNEQYFGPGTRLTVT.

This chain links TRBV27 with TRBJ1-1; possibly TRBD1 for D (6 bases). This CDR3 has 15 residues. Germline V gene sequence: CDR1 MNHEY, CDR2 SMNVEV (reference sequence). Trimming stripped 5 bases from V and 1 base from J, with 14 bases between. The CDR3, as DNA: TGTGCCAGCAGTCCCTACAGGGAGGGGAACACTGAAGCTTTCTTT. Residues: CASSPYREGNTEAFF.

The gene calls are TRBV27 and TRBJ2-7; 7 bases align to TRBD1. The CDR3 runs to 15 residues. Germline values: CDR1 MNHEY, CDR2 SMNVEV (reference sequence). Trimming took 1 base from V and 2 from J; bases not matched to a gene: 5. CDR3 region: CASSLYGTAPYEQYF. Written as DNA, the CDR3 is TGTGCCAGCAGTTTATACGGGACAGCTCCCTACGAGCAGTACTTC.

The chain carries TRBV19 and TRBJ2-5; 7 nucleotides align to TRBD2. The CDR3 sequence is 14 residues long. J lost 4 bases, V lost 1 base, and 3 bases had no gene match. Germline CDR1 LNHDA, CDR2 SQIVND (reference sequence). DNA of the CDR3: TGTGCCAGTAGTATAGCGGGCGGGAGAGAGACCCAGTACTTC. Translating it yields CASSIAGGRETQYF.

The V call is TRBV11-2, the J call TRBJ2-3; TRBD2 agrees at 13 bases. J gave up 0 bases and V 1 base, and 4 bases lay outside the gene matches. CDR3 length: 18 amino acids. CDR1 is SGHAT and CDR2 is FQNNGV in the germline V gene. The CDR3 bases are TGTGCCAGCAGCTTAGGACTAGCGGGGGGATCTAGCACAGATACGCAGTATTTT. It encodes CASSLGLAGGSSTDTQYF.

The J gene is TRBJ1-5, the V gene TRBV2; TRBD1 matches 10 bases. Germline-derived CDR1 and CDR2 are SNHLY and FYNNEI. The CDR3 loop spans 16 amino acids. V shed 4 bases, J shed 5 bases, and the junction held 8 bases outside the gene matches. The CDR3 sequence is CASSGQGASMDQPQHF. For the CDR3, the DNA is TGTGCCAGCAGTGGACAGGGGGCCTCTATGGATCAGCCCCAGCATTTT.

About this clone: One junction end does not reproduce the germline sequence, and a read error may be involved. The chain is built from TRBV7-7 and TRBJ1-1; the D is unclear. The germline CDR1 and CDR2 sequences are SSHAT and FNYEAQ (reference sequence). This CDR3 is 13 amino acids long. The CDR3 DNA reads TGTGCTAGCAGCTTGGCAGAAAACACTGAAGCTTTCTTT. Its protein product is CASSLAENTEAFF.

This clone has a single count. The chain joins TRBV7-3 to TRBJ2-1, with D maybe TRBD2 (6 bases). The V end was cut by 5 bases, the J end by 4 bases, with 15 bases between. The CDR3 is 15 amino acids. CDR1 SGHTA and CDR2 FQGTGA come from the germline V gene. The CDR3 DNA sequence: TGTGCCAGCAGCCAAGGAGGGGTACGGTACAATGAGCAGTTCTTC. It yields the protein CASSQGGVRYNEQFF.

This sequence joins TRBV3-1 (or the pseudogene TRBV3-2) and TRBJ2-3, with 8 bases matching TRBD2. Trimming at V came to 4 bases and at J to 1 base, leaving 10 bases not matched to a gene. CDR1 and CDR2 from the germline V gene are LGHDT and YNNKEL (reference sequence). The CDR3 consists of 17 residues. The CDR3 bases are TGTGCCAGCAGCCGGGCTGGATTAGCGGGACGCACAGATACGCAGTATTTT. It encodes CASSRAGLAGRTDTQYF.

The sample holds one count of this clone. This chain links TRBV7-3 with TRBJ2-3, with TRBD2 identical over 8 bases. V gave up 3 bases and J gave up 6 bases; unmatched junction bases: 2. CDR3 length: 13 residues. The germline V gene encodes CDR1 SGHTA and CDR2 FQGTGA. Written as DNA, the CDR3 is TGTGCCAGCAGCTTGCTAGCGGGTGATACGCAGTATTTT. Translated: CASSLLAGDTQYF.